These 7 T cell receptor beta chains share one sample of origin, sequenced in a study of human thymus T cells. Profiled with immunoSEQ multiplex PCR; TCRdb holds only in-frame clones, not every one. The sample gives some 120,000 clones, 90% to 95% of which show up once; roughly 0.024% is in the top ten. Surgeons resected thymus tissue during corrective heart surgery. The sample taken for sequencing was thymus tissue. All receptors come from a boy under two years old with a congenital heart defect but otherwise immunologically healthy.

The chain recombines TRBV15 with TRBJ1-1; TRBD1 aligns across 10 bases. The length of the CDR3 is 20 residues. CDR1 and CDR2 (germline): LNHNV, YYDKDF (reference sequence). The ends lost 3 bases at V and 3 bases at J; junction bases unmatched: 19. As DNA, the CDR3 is TGTGCCACCAGCAGGTCTTACGATCGGGACAGGGGTGTTGGGGACACTGAAGCTTTCTTT. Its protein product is CATSRSYDRDRGVGDTEAFF.

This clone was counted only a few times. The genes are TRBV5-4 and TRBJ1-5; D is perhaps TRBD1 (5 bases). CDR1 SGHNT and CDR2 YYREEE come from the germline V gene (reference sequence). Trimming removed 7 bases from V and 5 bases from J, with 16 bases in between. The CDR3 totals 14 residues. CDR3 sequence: CASSGEGDHQPQHF. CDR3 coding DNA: TGTGCCAGCTCTGGGGAAGGGGATCATCAGCCCCAGCATTTT.

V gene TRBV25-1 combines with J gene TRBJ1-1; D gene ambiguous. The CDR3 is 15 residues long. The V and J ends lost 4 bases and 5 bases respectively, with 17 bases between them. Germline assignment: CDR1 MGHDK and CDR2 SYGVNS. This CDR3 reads CASSGPPYWITEAFF. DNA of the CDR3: TGTGCCAGCAGTGGCCCTCCTTATTGGATAACTGAAGCTTTCTTT.

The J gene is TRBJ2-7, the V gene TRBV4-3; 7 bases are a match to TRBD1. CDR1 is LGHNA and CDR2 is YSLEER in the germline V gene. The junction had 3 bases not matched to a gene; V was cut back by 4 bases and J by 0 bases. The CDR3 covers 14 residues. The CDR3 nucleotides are TGCGCCAGCAGCCTATGGGACAGCTCCTACGAGCAGTACTTC. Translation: CASSLWDSSYEQYF.

Here the CDR3 reads CASRYRQGPHYGYTF. The CDR3 nucleotides read TGTGCCAGCAGATATAGACAGGGGCCCCACTATGGCTACACCTTC. The chain uses TRBV6-6 and TRBJ1-2; the match to TRBD1 covers 8 bases. This CDR3 spans 15 amino acids. J gave up 3 bases and V 6 bases, and 9 bases lay outside the gene matches. Germline-derived CDR1 and CDR2 are MNHNY and SVGAGI (reference sequence).

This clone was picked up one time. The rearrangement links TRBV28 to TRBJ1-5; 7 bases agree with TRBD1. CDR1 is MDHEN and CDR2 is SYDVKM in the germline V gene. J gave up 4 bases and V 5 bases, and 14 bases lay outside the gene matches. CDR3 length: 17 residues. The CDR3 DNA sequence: TGTGCCAGCAGTCTACCCTCCGCAGAGACAGGGAATCAGCCCCAGCATTTT. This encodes CASSLPSAETGNQPQHF.

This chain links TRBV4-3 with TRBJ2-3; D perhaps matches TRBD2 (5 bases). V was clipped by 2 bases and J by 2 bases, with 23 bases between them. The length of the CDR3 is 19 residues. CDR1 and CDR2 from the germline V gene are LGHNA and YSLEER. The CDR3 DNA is TGCGCCAGCAGCCAAACCCAAGGGTACAGCGGTGGCTTCACAGATACGCAGTATTTT. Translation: CASSQTQGYSGGFTDTQYF.